These 29 T cell receptor beta chains were sequenced from one sample in a study of T cell changes during pregnancy in multiple sclerosis. TCRdb's table, derived via immunoSEQ multiplex PCR, lists solely in-frame clones and lacks some. The sample records fewer than 55,000 clones, 90% being singletons. The sample was peripheral blood, taken after pregnancy. The receptors shown here come from a female donor in good health, enrolled as a control in a pregnancy study.

This chain connects TRBV9 to TRBJ1-6, with 9 nucleotides matching TRBD1. V gave up 3 bases and J gave up 9 bases; unmatched junction bases: 10. Germline V gene sequence: CDR1 SGDLS, CDR2 YYNGEE. The CDR3 totals 16 residues. The DNA of the CDR3 is TGTGCCAGCAGCGCAGACCTACAGGGGGCGGGTTCACCCCTCCACTTT. As protein: CASSADLQGAGSPLHF.

The chain recombines TRBV29-1 with TRBJ1-4, with D possibly matching TRBD1 (5 bases). Germline lookup yields CDR1 SQVTM and CDR2 ANQGSEA. The CDR3 extends over 11 amino acids. V lost 4 bases, J lost 8 bases, and 8 bases lay in between. CDR3 residues: CSVGGEEKLFF. In nucleotides, the CDR3 is TGCAGCGTTGGGGGGGAGGAAAAACTGTTTTTT.

J is TRBJ2-7 and V is TRBV27, with 9 bases fitting TRBD2. From germline, CDR1 is MNHEY and CDR2 SMNVEV (reference sequence). The CDR3 loop spans 16 amino acids. Unmatched junction bases numbered 12, after V lost 7 bases and J lost 2 bases. The CDR3 loop is CASTFAPLAGTYEQYF. The CDR3 nucleotides read TGTGCCAGCACCTTCGCCCCCCTAGCGGGAACCTACGAGCAGTACTTC.

The chain uses TRBV4-3 and TRBJ2-3, with 10 bases aligning to TRBD2. CDR1 LGHNA and CDR2 YSLEER come from the germline V gene. The ends lost 4 bases at V and 2 bases at J; junction bases unmatched: 6. The length of the CDR3 is 16 residues. DNA for the CDR3: TGCGCCAGCAGCCCGAGCGGGGGGGACATCACAGATACGCAGTATTTT. Protein: CASSPSGGDITDTQYF.

V gene TRBV7-2 combines with J gene TRBJ2-1; a weak D match, TRBD2 (5 bases). Trimming left V 1 base short and J 9 bases short, with 13 bases between. Germline V gene sequence: CDR1 SGHTA, CDR2 FQGNSA. The CDR3 is 14 residues long. In DNA form, the CDR3 reads TGTGCCAGCAGCTTAGGGCGGACGGAGGTTGAGCAGTTCTTC. Protein sequence: CASSLGRTEVEQFF.

This clone appeared once. The chain employs TRBV10-1 and TRBJ2-2, with TRBD1 matching over 9 bases. V lost 8 bases, J lost 3 bases, and 1 base stayed unmatched. Per germline, CDR1 WNHNN and CDR2 SYGVQD (reference sequence). The CDR3 covers 13 residues. In DNA form, the CDR3 reads TGCGCCAGCCGGGACAGGGACACCGGGGAGCTGTTTTTT. The encoded protein is CASRDRDTGELFF.

The rearrangement joins TRBV6-4 to TRBJ2-3, with TRBD2 matching 15 bases. This CDR3 has 14 residues. Germline CDR1 and CDR2: MRHNA and SNTAGT. The ends lost 6 bases at V and 13 bases at J; junction bases unmatched: 8. Here the CDR3 reads CASSGLAGGPVKYF. The CDR3 nucleotides read TGTGCCAGCAGCGGACTAGCGGGGGGGCCTGTAAAGTATTTT.

This clone was seen once. The V call is TRBV7-9, the J call TRBJ2-2, with D possibly TRBD1 on 5 matching bases. Germline V CDR1 and CDR2: SEHNR, FQNEAQ (reference sequence). V dropped 4 bases and J dropped 6 bases, with 21 bases sitting between them. This CDR3 has 17 residues. This chain's CDR3 is CASSSLGHGAPAGELFF. The CDR3 DNA reads TGTGCCAGCAGCTCCCTGGGGCATGGAGCCCCGGCCGGGGAGCTGTTTTTT.

The CDR3, as DNA: TGCGCCAGCAGCTTGCGCCCGGGACAGGGGACTGAAAAACTGTTTTTT. It yields the protein CASSLRPGQGTEKLFF. J is TRBJ1-4 and V is TRBV5-1, with 10 nucleotides matching TRBD1. The CDR3 length is 16 residues. The germline V gene encodes CDR1 SGHRS and CDR2 YFSETQ. With 1 base clipped from V and 7 bases from J, the junction kept 7 bases outside the gene matches.

The CDR3 region is CASSPGYPGWEKLFF. CDR3 bases: TGTGCCAGCAGCCCAGGGTATCCGGGTTGGGAAAAACTGTTTTTT. V and J are TRBV27 and TRBJ1-4; tentative D call: TRBD1 (5 bases). This CDR3 region has 15 residues. The germline V gene has CDR1 MNHEY and CDR2 SMNVEV (reference sequence). V lost 6 bases, J lost 8 bases, and 19 bases lay in between.

This clone is a singleton in its sample. V and J are TRBV7-3 and TRBJ2-5, with D perhaps matching TRBD1 (6 bases). V gave up 3 bases and J gave up 1 base, with 9 bases separating them. Germline V gene lookup returns CDR1 SGHTA and CDR2 FQGTGA. This CDR3 is built from 14 residues. CDR3 in amino acids: CASSLTGFQETQYF. The CDR3 DNA is TGTGCCAGCAGCTTGACAGGTTTCCAAGAGACCCAGTACTTC.

The genes are TRBV5-4 and TRBJ2-1, with 10 bases aligning to TRBD2. The CDR3 sequence is 15 residues long. The V gene's germline CDR1 is SGHNT and CDR2 YYREEE (reference sequence). V lost 5 bases to trimming and J lost 4 bases; unmatched junction nucleotides: 6. The CDR3 spells CASSPTSGPYNEQFF. As DNA, the CDR3 is TGTGCCAGCAGTCCGACTAGCGGGCCGTACAATGAGCAGTTCTTC.

V gene TRBV6-5 combines with J gene TRBJ2-3, with 8 bases fitting TRBD2. CDR3 length: 14 residues. Trimming at V came to 5 bases and at J to 6 bases, leaving 7 bases not matched to a gene. Germline CDR1 MNHEY, CDR2 SVGAGI. CDR3 loop: CASSLGLVGDTQYF. In DNA form, the CDR3 reads TGTGCCAGCAGTCTGGGACTAGTAGGTGATACGCAGTATTTT.

This clone was found once. V usage is TRBV10-1 and J usage is TRBJ1-1; D gene uncertain. Germline CDR1 WNHNN, CDR2 SYGVQD (reference sequence). There are 12 residues in the CDR3. V was cut by 3 bases and J by 5 bases, with 7 bases left in between. The CDR3 reads CASSDGGTEAFF. CDR3 coding DNA: TGCGCCAGCAGTGACGGCGGGACTGAAGCTTTCTTT.

The chain combines TRBV7-2 with TRBJ1-1; possibly TRBD1 for D (5 bases). V lost 4 bases to trimming and J lost 1 base, with 16 bases between them. From germline, CDR1 is SGHTA and CDR2 FQGNSA. This CDR3 is built from 16 residues. CDR3 in DNA: TGTGCCAGCAGCTCACTCGACAGAGCCTCGAACACTGAAGCTTTCTTT. Translation gives CASSSLDRASNTEAFF.

The CDR3 region has the DNA TGTGCCAGTAGTATAGCGGGACAGGGGTTCTATGGCTACACCTTC. Encoded protein: CASSIAGQGFYGYTF. The V call is TRBV19, the J call TRBJ1-2, with 10 positions matching TRBD1. CDR3 size: 15 residues. With V trimmed by 1 base and J by 4 bases, 3 bases remained unmatched. From germline, CDR1 is LNHDA and CDR2 SQIVND (reference sequence).

The rearrangement joins TRBV5-1 to TRBJ2-6, with D perhaps matching TRBD2 (5 bases). The CDR3 is 17 residues long. Trimming took 0 bases from V and 2 from J, leaving 12 bases between them. Per the germline V gene, CDR1 is SGHRS and CDR2 is YFSETQ. CDR3 loop: CASSLAGETAGANVLTF. Written as DNA, the CDR3 is TGCGCCAGCAGCTTGGCCGGGGAAACGGCTGGGGCCAACGTCCTGACTTTC.

The chain combines TRBV29-1 with TRBJ1-1; weak D call: TRBD1 (6 bases). Germline lookup yields CDR1 SQVTM and CDR2 ANQGSEA. Trimming removed 7 bases at V and 0 bases at J, with 15 bases between. The CDR3 totals 14 residues. The CDR3 protein is CSGATGPLNTEAFF. DNA of the CDR3: TGCAGCGGTGCGACAGGCCCTCTGAACACTGAAGCTTTCTTT.

The chain is built from TRBV7-2 and TRBJ1-3, with D perhaps TRBD1 (5 bases). Per the germline V gene, CDR1 is SGHTA and CDR2 is FQGNSA. Trimming shortened V by 7 bases and J by 2 bases, and 12 bases separated the two germline ends. This CDR3 comprises 14 residues. CDR3 region: CASTQGSPGNTIYF. The CDR3, as DNA: TGTGCCAGCACGCAGGGATCCCCTGGAAACACCATATATTTT.

The chain couples TRBV5-6 to TRBJ1-5, with D maybe TRBD1 (6 bases). This CDR3 spans 17 amino acids. Germline CDR1 reads SGHDT; CDR2 reads YYEEEE. The germline V and J ends were trimmed by 1 base and 4 bases, with 18 bases remaining between them. CDR3 amino acids: CASSLRTGSTGNQPQHF. The DNA for the CDR3 is TGTGCCAGCAGCTTGCGAACAGGGTCTACGGGGAATCAGCCCCAGCATTTT.

This chain uses TRBV28 with TRBJ2-2, with unresolved D. The V gene's germline CDR1 is MDHEN and CDR2 SYDVKM. The V gene lost 4 bases and the J gene lost 0 bases, with 9 bases spanning the gap. The CDR3 is made up of 15 amino acids. The chain's CDR3 is CASSSPVTNTGELFF. The CDR3 nucleotides read TGTGCCAGCAGTTCCCCAGTGACGAACACCGGGGAGCTGTTTTTT.

The V gene is TRBV19, the J gene TRBJ1-2; TRBD1 matches 7 bases. The CDR3 runs 14 residues. Trimming removed 7 bases from V and 5 bases from J; junction bases left unmatched: 10. Looked up from germline, CDR1 is LNHDA and CDR2 is SQIVND (reference sequence). The CDR3 sequence is CASTGSGGPYGYTF. CDR3 nucleotide sequence: TGTGCCAGTACCGGATCAGGGGGACCTTATGGCTACACCTTC.

The chain joins TRBV7-8 to TRBJ2-7; D may be TRBD2 (5 bases). The CDR3 is 14 amino acids. Germline CDR1 SGHVS, CDR2 FQNEAQ. The V gene lost 7 bases and the J gene lost 2 bases, with 15 bases spanning the gap. CDR3 protein: CASTVREGPYEQYF. CDR3 coding DNA: TGTGCCAGCACAGTCCGTGAGGGTCCCTACGAGCAGTACTTC.

This clone turned up a few times. V is TRBV4-1 and J is TRBJ2-5; 7 bases match TRBD1. This CDR3 is 15 amino acids long. Germline CDR1 MGHRA, CDR2 YSYEKL. V lost 3 bases, J lost 3 bases, and 7 bases stayed unmatched. This CDR3 is CASSHATGTEETQYF. For the CDR3, the DNA is TGCGCCAGCAGCCACGCCACCGGGACAGAAGAGACCCAGTACTTC.

The chain couples TRBV15 to TRBJ1-1; 8 bases match TRBD1. Germline V gene data show CDR1 as LNHNV and CDR2 as YYDKDF (reference sequence). J lost 5 bases, V lost 3 bases, and 11 bases had no gene match. The CDR3 runs 16 residues. The CDR3 is CATSSGTGYSGTEAFF. CDR3 DNA: TGTGCCACCAGCAGTGGGACAGGCTATTCGGGAACTGAAGCTTTCTTT.

V and J are TRBV5-6 and TRBJ2-7; D is possibly TRBD1 (5 bases). CDR1 and CDR2 from the germline V gene are SGHDT and YYEEEE. The germline V and J ends were trimmed by 0 bases and 3 bases, with 10 bases remaining between them. The CDR3 spans 14 residues. Written as DNA, the CDR3 is TGTGCCAGCAGCTTGGCGACAGCGCTCTACGAGCAGTACTTC. As protein: CASSLATALYEQYF.

This sequence joins TRBV11-2 and TRBJ2-2; D is possibly TRBD2 (5 bases). The CDR3 loop spans 16 amino acids. V lost 5 bases to trimming and J lost 0 bases, with 13 bases between them. CDR1 is SGHAT and CDR2 is FQNNGV in the germline V gene. The CDR3 sequence: CASSPRGGSNTGELFF. In DNA form, the CDR3 reads TGTGCCAGCAGCCCCCGCGGAGGATCGAACACCGGGGAGCTGTTTTTT.

This chain connects TRBV21-1 to TRBJ1-5. TRBV21-1 is reported as a pseudogene. This CDR3 has 15 amino acids. CDR3 DNA: TGTGCCACCGCGGGAGAGGGGACGAGCAATCAGCCCCAGCATTTT. Its protein is CATAGEGTSNQPQHF.

J is TRBJ1-6 and V is TRBV7-6; 7 positions match TRBD1. V was clipped by 0 bases and J by 7 bases; unmatched bases: 6. The CDR3 consists of 16 residues. The germline gives CDR1 SGHVS, CDR2 FNYEAQ. The CDR3 is CASSLARTGRNSPLHF. The DNA of the CDR3 is TGTGCCAGCAGCTTAGCTCGGACAGGACGGAATTCACCCCTCCACTTT.